Each of the 6 T cell receptor beta chains below was sequenced from the same sample in a study of spatial heterogeneity in lung cancer. One entry per CDR3 protein results from TCRdb running MiXCR on the 5' RACE reads. The sample includes fewer than 55,000 distinct CDR3 sequences, 6.5% to 7.5% of them seen just once. The sample's time point: blood at routine non-recurrence follow-up after resection. The sequenced material consisted of unsorted whole RNA from tumor, nontumor lung or frozen PBMC. The material was PBMCs, obtained at follow-up. These TCRs come from a female donor with early-stage non-small cell lung cancer.

The chain couples TRBV18 to TRBJ1-5; maybe TRBD1 (6 bases). This CDR3 has 16 residues. From germline, CDR1 is KGHSH and CDR2 LQKENI. The V end lost 3 bases, the J end lost 2 bases, and 14 bases lay between the germline ends. The CDR3 protein is CASSPGTPNGNQPQHF. CDR3 coding DNA: TGTGCCAGCTCACCTGGGACACCAAATGGCAATCAGCCCCAGCATTTT.

The V gene is TRBV2, the J gene TRBJ1-5, with TRBD1 matching over 8 bases. CDR1 and CDR2 (germline): SNHLY, FYNNEI. CDR3 length: 15 residues. Trimming cost V 6 bases and J 0 bases; bases outside gene matches: 4. CDR3 bases: TGTGCCAGCAGAGACAGGGGTTTTAGCAATCAGCCCCAGCATTTT. This sequence encodes CASRDRGFSNQPQHF. Filled out from reference TRBV2 and TRBJ1-5, the complete variable domain reads EPEVTQTPSHQVTQMGQEVILRCVPISNHLYFYWYRQILGQKVEFLVSFYNNEISEKSEIFDDQFSVERPDGSNFTLKIRSTKLEDSAMYFCASRDRGFSNQPQHFGDGTRLSIL.

This clonotype was recorded at least ten times. The chain recombines TRBV12-3 or TRBV12-4 with TRBJ2-7, with 9 bases matching TRBD1. V dropped 5 bases and J dropped 3; count of bases not matched to a gene: 2. The CDR3 spans 13 residues. The CDR3 DNA is TGTGCCAGCAGTAAGGGACAGGGCTACGAGCAGTACTTC. Its translation is CASSKGQGYEQYF.

This clonotype was seen ten or more times. The V and J genes are TRBV29-1 and TRBJ2-5; D perhaps matches TRBD1 (6 bases). Germline CDR1 reads SQVTM; CDR2 reads ANQGSEA. The V end lost 6 bases, the J end lost 1 base, and 9 bases lay between the germline ends. The CDR3 consists of 12 residues. CDR3 DNA: TGCAGCGTGCGACAGGTCCAAGAGACCCAGTACTTC. Translating gives CSVRQVQETQYF.

This clonotype was detected many times. J is TRBJ2-3 and V is TRBV29-1; perhaps D is TRBD1 or TRBD2 (5 bases each). Trimming shortened V by 3 bases and J by 3 bases, and 10 bases separated the two germline ends. The CDR3 spans 13 residues. Germline CDR1 SQVTM, CDR2 ANQGSEA. The CDR3 loop reads CSVEGVDTDTQYF. In DNA, the CDR3 is TGCAGCGTTGAGGGGGTGGATACAGATACGCAGTATTTT.

In its sample, this clonotype was seen many times. V and J are TRBV4-2 and TRBJ2-2; D gene uncertain. Germline CDR1 LGHNA, CDR2 YNFKEQ. Trimming shortened V by 1 base and J by 4 bases, and 7 bases separated the two germline ends. The CDR3 has 14 residues. CDR3 loop: CASSQGEVTGELFF. CDR3 nucleotide sequence: TGTGCCAGCAGCCAAGGAGAGGTCACCGGGGAGCTGTTTTTT.